Sequencing of this T cell receptor (beta chain) was carried out in a study of blood T cell repertoires in COVID-19 (dated by TCRdb to about 2020). Study-wide context: Samples from collaborators originated in the United States, Italy and Spain and spanned both the acute and convalescent phases of COVID-19. The material from the prospective study consisted of cDNA or gDNA derived from T cells, B-cell-depleted T cells, or PBMCs. The dataset comprised deeply sampled blood TCRbeta repertoires from subjects exposed to, actively infected with, or recovered from COVID-19. The repertoires were released in a freely available public database meant as a resource for research on the immune response to SARS-CoV-2. The samples were drawn from the first 160 participants of the ongoing ImmuneRACE study and from more than 1,000 subjects provided by 6 global collaborators. Sample metadata almost always included a de-identified subject ID, COVID-19 status, age in years and sex. Where HLA class I and class II types were available, the types were taken from metadata supplied by the sample provider, not from assay-based typing. What the research found in general, with its limitations: Clinical and demographic metadata were provided uncurated, with the amount varying by source and participant.

TCRbeta CDR3 regions were amplified from genomic DNA by means of the immunoSEQ Assay, a bias-controlled multiplex PCR. Under the source paper's analysis protocol: Within the assay, amplification of reference gene primers was used to estimate how many nucleated cells each sample contained. To quantify the absolute abundance of each unique TCRbeta CDR3 rearrangement, sequence reads were collapsed and filtered. Productive Simpson clonality was computed per sample as the square root of Simpson's diversity index over productive rearrangements. This is the immuneACCESS table as TCRdb keeps it, with only in-frame sequences that have V and J called. A part of the clones is gone; compared with another copy, unresolved V genes explain less than half, and the rest is unexplained. The V and J calls and the clone size are those of that table, but D and trimming were determined from the DNA. The sample data list about 170,000 clones, and over 80% of these were observed just once. Of the sample, 6.5% to 9.5% is held by the ten largest clones.

To note about this clone: Its antigen remains undetermined. Qualities for individual bases were not recorded, and no much larger clone is one base off.

At one collaborating source in Seattle, patients were enrolled during active infection and were followed longitudinally through the course of disease. Collaborating institutions collected whole blood in K2EDTA tubes following their own protocols. For TCRbeta analysis, collaborator samples were shipped as frozen whole blood, as isolated PBMCs, or as DNA extracted from either sample type. Its CDR3 holds 15 amino acids, cysteine through phenylalanine. Only CDR3 DNA remains: 45 bases, in frame from the first base. Looking up the germline V gene yields CDR1 LGHNA and CDR2 YNFKEQ. A distance of 10 bases separates the germline ends of V and J, which lose 1 base and 1 base respectively.

The V and J segments used are TRBV4-2 and TRBJ1-1, with TRBD1 perhaps the D gene, on 6 matching bases. The TCR originated in a woman of 80 years or more with COVID-19, enrolled during active disease. The sequenced sample consisted of peripheral blood. The CDR3 region: CASSQGKGGNTEAFF. The DNA reads as follows: TGTGCCAGCAGCCAAGGGAAAGGGGGGAACACTGAAGCTTTCTTT.